The TCR beta chain described here comes from a study of blood T cells in healthy people across ages. Overall study: Template switching captured about one barcoded beta molecule per two T cells.

The sample holds many counts of this clonotype. As yet, its antigen is unknown. Study-level findings and limits: Fewer expanded clones and more diversity marked long-lived versus aged donors.

Alongside a J-beta primer mix, a sample-barcoded 5' primer served in a second PCR lasting roughly 6 to 11 cycles. Every cDNA molecule carried a tag from a template-switch adaptor bearing 12 random nucleotides. TCRdb recomputed calls from the 5' RACE reads with MiXCR, one row per CDR3 protein. Here the sample spans roughly 1.6 million distinct CDR3 sequences, 34% being singletons. The V gene end was trimmed by 0 bases and the J gene end by 3 bases; junction bases not matched to a gene: 7. The germline V gene encodes CDR1 DFQATT and CDR2 SNEGSKA (reference sequence). The CDR3 is 16 residues long. Every donor contributed roughly 10 milliliters of peripheral blood by blood draw.

The receptor was derived from a woman aged 25 to 39 in good health. Sequenced input: blood. The chain recombines TRBV20-1 with TRBJ2-4, with 8 bases that match TRBD2. The CDR3 protein is CSARDRLAGLKNIQYF. The CDR3 DNA reads TGCAGTGCTAGAGATCGGCTAGCGGGTCTCAAAAACATTCAGTACTTC.